This entry describes one T cell receptor (beta chain). The table came from immunoSEQ multiplex PCR; TCRdb's copy has only in-frame clones and leaves some out. Of over 50,000 clones listed, 80% are singletons. The ends were cut back, 8 bases at V and 1 base at J, with 14 bases in the middle. The CDR3 has 14 amino acids. CDR1 is SNHLY and CDR2 is FYNNEI in the germline V gene. This entry comes from a study of control samples from healthy donors and cancer patients. Sequencing was done on a sample of blood. This receptor was obtained from a man aged 65 to 79 in good health. The chain links TRBV2 to TRBJ1-1; D ambiguous. The CDR3 DNA reads as TGTGCCAGCCGTTTCTATATCACGAACACTGAAGCTTTCTTT. Its protein is CASRFYITNTEAFF. Full variable domain (outside the CDR3, taken from reference TRBV2 and TRBJ1-1): EPEVTQTPSHQVTQMGQEVILRCVPISNHLYFYWYRQILGQKVEFLVSFYNNEISEKSEIFDDQFSVERPDGSNFTLKIRSTKLEDSAMYFCASRFYITNTEAFFGQGTRLTVV.